This T cell receptor beta chain was captured in a study of T cell repertoires in cytomegalovirus infection. CDR1 is LNHDA and CDR2 is SQIVND in the germline V gene (reference sequence). This CDR3 contains 15 residues. Losses at the gene ends were 8 bases for V and 0 bases for J; bases not matched to a gene: 5. TCRdb re-called the reads through MiXCR, storing one row per CDR3 protein. The sample records tens of thousands of distinct CDR3 sequences, under 25% being singletons. With respect to this clonotype: Its antigen is as yet unknown.

The clonotype was recovered from a human donor in good health (CMV status not recorded). Some clones in this sample may be carry-over from other donors' samples. The genes are TRBV19 and TRBJ2-3; the match to TRBD2 covers 10 bases. The sample taken for sequencing was PBMCs, sequenced either directly or after in vitro stimulation (not recorded which). The CDR3 DNA sequence: TGTGCCAGTGCCAGCGGGAGGGGAAGCACAGATACGCAGTATTTT. Its translation is CASASGRGSTDTQYF.